These T cell receptor beta chains were read from a single sample in a study of T cell responses to AZD1222 COVID-19 vaccine. Data came from immunoSEQ multiplex PCR; TCRdb stores just in-frame clones and leaves some out. The sample gives about 100,000 clones, around 89% of which show up once; about 7% is in the top ten. The sample was peripheral blood, taken on day 0 of AZD1222 vaccination. The receptors were sampled from an adult in good health. CDR3s include the opening cysteine and the closing phenylalanine or tryptophan. The D gene is left open where the match is weak. Not every row has a clone size; where given, it reads once, few, many or a size class.

v_call	d_call	clone_size	j_call	cdr3_nt	cdr3_aa
TRBV19	.	.	TRBJ2-1	TGTGCCAGTAAAACTGGGCTAGCCAATGAGCAGTTCTTC	CASKTGLANEQFF
TRBV30	.	.	TRBJ2-4	TGTGCCTGCGACTTTGGGCAGGGCATAGCCAAAAACATTCAGTACTTC	CACDFGQGIAKNIQYF
TRBV5-1	.	once	TRBJ2-2	TGCGCCAGCACCGGTAGCGGTGCCGGGGAGCTGTTTTTT	CASTGSGAGELFF
TRBV30	TRBD2	.	TRBJ2-2	TGTGCCTGGAGAACTAGCGGGAGGGCGAACACCGGGGAGCTGTTTTTT	CAWRTSGRANTGELFF
TRBV14	TRBD1	.	TRBJ1-2	TGTGCCAGCAGCCAACAACCGGGACAGGGGCTCGAAGCCTATGGCTACACCTTC	CASSQQPGQGLEAYGYTF
TRBV28	.	few	TRBJ1-6	TGTGCCAGCAGTCCAACGACAGGATCAGGGTCACCCCTCCACTTT	CASSPTTGSGSPLHF
TRBV27	TRBD1	.	TRBJ1-5	TGTGCCAGCAGTCAAAAACAGGGGAATCAGCCCCAGCATTTT	CASSQKQGNQPQHF
TRBV7-9	.	once	TRBJ1-1	TGTGCCAGCAGCTCAGGCCAGAATGCGGGAGCGACTGAAGCTTTCTTT	CASSSGQNAGATEAFF
TRBV9	.	once	TRBJ1-3	TGTGCCAGCAGCGTTGGCTCCGTTAGAAACACCATATATTTT	CASSVGSVRNTIYF
TRBV9	.	.	TRBJ2-5	TGTGCCAGCAGCCCTCACTTGGAAGAGACCCAGTACTTC	CASSPHLEETQYF
TRBV5-6	.	.	TRBJ2-7	TGTGCCAGCACCTTACCCCCAGCGGGCGAGCAGTACTTC	CASTLPPAGEQYF
TRBV27	.	.	TRBJ2-7	TGTGCCAGCAGGAGTTTCCCCACGGGCGGTCACTACGAGCAGTACTTC	CASRSFPTGGHYEQYF
TRBV7-3	.	.	TRBJ2-6	TGTGCCAGCAGCTTACTGAGCTCTGGGGCCAACGTCCTGACTTTC	CASSLLSSGANVLTF
TRBV27	TRBD2	once	TRBJ2-7	TGTGCCAGCAGTCCGACTAGCGGGAGGGCCCCCTACGAGCAGTACTTC	CASSPTSGRAPYEQYF
TRBV19	.	.	TRBJ2-5	TGTGCCAGTAGTATACAGGGGTTCGCGGAAGAGACCCAGTACTTC	CASSIQGFAEETQYF
TRBV30	.	.	TRBJ1-3	TGTGCCTTCGGGACACCTGGAAACACCATATATTTT	CAFGTPGNTIYF
TRBV5-6	TRBD1	.	TRBJ1-5	TGTGCCAGCAGCTTGGGACAGGGGGGCAGTAGCAATCAGCCCCAGCATTTT	CASSLGQGGSSNQPQHF
TRBV6-5	.	.	TRBJ1-2	TGTGCCAGCAGTTACTCGAACCAGAGGAACTATGGCTACACCTTC	CASSYSNQRNYGYTF
TRBV28	.	.	TRBJ1-2	TGTGCCAGCAGTCCTCCGCCTAACTATGGCTACACCTTC	CASSPPPNYGYTF
TRBV2	.	once	TRBJ2-1	TGTGCCAGCAGTGCCCTGGGAGGCGGGATGAAAAATGAGCAGTTCTTC	CASSALGGGMKNEQFF
TRBV13	TRBD1	.	TRBJ2-7	TGTGCCAGCAGCTACAGGGGCCGCCTCTACGAGCAGTACTTC	CASSYRGRLYEQYF
TRBV6-5	.	.	TRBJ2-3	TGTGCCAGCAGTAAAACAGACACCTACACAGATACGCAGTATTTT	CASSKTDTYTDTQYF
TRBV7-8	TRBD1	.	TRBJ2-7	TGTGCCAGCAGCCTTACCAGGGGGCGGTACGAGCAGTACTTC	CASSLTRGRYEQYF
TRBV12-5	TRBD2	.	TRBJ2-1	TGTGCTAGTGGTTTGGTACTAGCGGGAGGGTACGATGAGCAGTTCTTC	CASGLVLAGGYDEQFF
TRBV30	TRBD1	.	TRBJ1-2	TGTGCCTGGACCAGAAGGGACAGGGATTATGGCTACACCTTC	CAWTRRDRDYGYTF
TRBV2	TRBD2	.	TRBJ2-3	TGTGCCAGCCAAAAAGGGGTGGCTAGCGGGAGGAGCACAGATACGCAGTATTTT	CASQKGVASGRSTDTQYF
TRBV7-6	.	.	TRBJ1-6	TGTGCCAGCAGCTTAGAGGCCCCCTCCTATAATTCACCCCTCCACTTT	CASSLEAPSYNSPLHF
TRBV19	.	.	TRBJ2-1	TGTGCCAGTAGCCCAACACCTCTACCGACCACTGGAGTTCGGAATGAGCAGTTCTTC	CASSPTPLPTTGVRNEQFF
TRBV18	TRBD1	.	TRBJ2-4	TGTGCCAGCTCACAGGGACAGATGATTCAGTACTTC	CASSQGQMIQYF
TRBV28	TRBD1	.	TRBJ1-5	TGTGCCAGCGGGGAACAGGGGGATCAGCCCCAGCATTTT	CASGEQGDQPQHF
TRBV6-5	TRBD2	.	TRBJ2-7	TGTGCCAGCAGTCCGACTAGCGGGAGTGGCTACGAGCAGTACTTC	CASSPTSGSGYEQYF
TRBV5-1	.	.	TRBJ2-7	TGCGCCAGCAGCTTGGAGGGCCCCTTCTACGAGCAGTACTTC	CASSLEGPFYEQYF
TRBV6-5	TRBD2	.	TRBJ2-2	TGTGCCAGCAGTTCGACTAGCAGCACCGGGGAGCTGTTTTTT	CASSSTSSTGELFF
TRBV28	TRBD2	.	TRBJ2-1	TGTGCCAGCAGTTTACCCTACGGGACTAGCGGGAAAATTAATGAGCAGTTCTTC	CASSLPYGTSGKINEQFF
TRBV5-3	.	.	TRBJ2-7	TGTGCCAGAAGCTCGAGCGGACAGACTACGCAGCAGTACTTC	CARSSSGQTTQQYF
TRBV5-1	TRBD2	once	TRBJ2-7	TGCGCCAGCAGCTTAAACTTAGCGGGGCCCTTAGGGGAGCAGTACTTC	CASSLNLAGPLGEQYF
TRBV10-3	.	.	TRBJ1-1	TGTGCCATCAGTGATCCTAGGTTTTCGGTGAACACTGAAGCTTTCTTT	CAISDPRFSVNTEAFF